This T cell receptor (beta chain) derives from a study of blood T cell repertoires in COVID-19. Overall study: Sources were T cells, B-cell-depleted T cells, or PBMCs; the material itself was cDNA or gDNA.

A Seattle source enrolled patients during active infection and followed them longitudinally. Authors' processing steps: Nucleated cell counts were estimated from reference gene primer amplification. Here immunoSEQ multiplex PCR was the method, and the copy in TCRdb shows in-frame clones only, minus some. For V, J and clone size, that table is used; D and trimming come from the DNA. The table lists about 160,000 clones, approximately 81% of them singletons. The CDR3 length is 13 residues. Trimming shortened V by 7 bases and J by 8 bases, and 15 bases separated the two germline ends. Looked up from germline, CDR1 is PRHDT and CDR2 is FYEKMQ (reference sequence).

This receptor was taken from a woman aged 50 to 65 with COVID-19, enrolled during active disease. The sample consisted of peripheral blood. The chain couples TRBV13 to TRBJ1-3; TRBD1 might be the D (6 bases). The CDR3 sequence: CASTFQGLDTIYF. CDR3 sequence (DNA): TGTGCCAGCACCTTTCAGGGGCTTGACACCATATATTTT.